The source of this T cell receptor (beta chain) is a study of T cell responses to AZD1222 COVID-19 vaccine. Using immunoSEQ multiplex PCR, the repertoire was profiled, and TCRdb retains in-frame clones only, with some absent. The top ten hold 6% to 8% of the sample, which has approximately 50,000 clones, about 86% seen once. The CDR3 totals 19 residues. V was trimmed by 0 bases and J by 2 bases, leaving 20 bases between them. CDR1 and CDR2 (germline): LGHNA, YSLEER. The chain carries TRBV4-3 and TRBJ1-3; TRBD1 might be the D (5 bases). The TCR sequence derives from an adult who received the AZD1222 COVID-19 vaccine. Sequences were derived from peripheral blood, sampled 28 days after the second AZD1222 dose. The CDR3 region has the DNA TGCGCCAGCAGCCAAGATTTGGGGTCGGGGCCCCGGGCTGGAAACACCATATATTTT. Encoded protein: CASSQDLGSGPRAGNTIYF.